The T cell receptor beta chain under discussion was sequenced for a study of T cell clonality in common variable immunodeficiency. V lost 3 bases and J lost 3, with 6 bases in between. The CDR3 covers 13 residues. Only in-frame clones appear in the TCRdb table, and some are missing; sequencing was by immunoSEQ multiplex PCR. There are under 40,000 clones in the sample, none observed a single time. Study-wide points: CVID subjects had higher TCRbeta clonality than healthy controls, most marked in about a third.

The sample holds many counts of this clone. As yet, its antigen is unknown. The read terminates 3 residues before the CDR3 end, so the remaining end is supplied by the germline J gene. The chain links TRBV12-3 or TRBV12-4 to TRBJ2-1; no clear D. The TCR originated in a person between 18 and 69 years old in good health. The source material was peripheral blood mononuclear cells. The sequenced CDR3 bases are TGTGCCAGCAGTTTTACTAACTACAATGAG. The encoded protein is CASSFTNYNE. The complete CDR3 sequence is CASSFTNYNEQFF.